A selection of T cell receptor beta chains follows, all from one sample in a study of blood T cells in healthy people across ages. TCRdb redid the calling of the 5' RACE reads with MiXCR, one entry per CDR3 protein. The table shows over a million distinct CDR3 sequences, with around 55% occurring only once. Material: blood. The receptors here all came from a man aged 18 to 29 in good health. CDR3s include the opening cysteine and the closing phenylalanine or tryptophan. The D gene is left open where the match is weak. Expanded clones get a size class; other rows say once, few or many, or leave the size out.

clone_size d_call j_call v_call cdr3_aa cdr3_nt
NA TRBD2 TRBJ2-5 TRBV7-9 CASRPKKTSGLQETQYF TGTGCCAGCAGGCCCAAGAAGACTAGCGGACTCCAAGAGACCCAGTACTTC
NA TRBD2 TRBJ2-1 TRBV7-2 CASSQLAGEHNEQFF TGTGCCAGCAGCCAACTAGCGGGGGAGCACAATGAGCAGTTCTTC
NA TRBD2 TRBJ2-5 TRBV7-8 CASSGPRLIAGGQETQYF TGTGCCAGCAGCGGTCCTAGGTTGATCGCGGGGGGTCAGGAGACCCAGTACTTC
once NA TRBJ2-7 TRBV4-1 CASSLAPLDEQYF TGCGCCAGCAGCCTGGCGCCGCTAGACGAGCAGTACTTC
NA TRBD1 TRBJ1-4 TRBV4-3 CASSWDRPNEKLFF TGCGCCAGCAGCTGGGACAGGCCAAATGAAAAACTGTTTTTT
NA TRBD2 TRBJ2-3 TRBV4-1 CASSPGSGITDTQYF TGCGCCAGCAGCCCCGGTAGCGGGATCACAGATACGCAGTATTTT
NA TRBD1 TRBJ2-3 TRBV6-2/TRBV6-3 CASWTGGDTQYF TGTGCCAGCTGGACAGGGGGGGATACGCAGTATTTT
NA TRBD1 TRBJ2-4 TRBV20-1 CSAVWGDRGAKNIQYF TGCAGTGCCGTGTGGGGGGACAGGGGGGCCAAAAACATTCAGTACTTC
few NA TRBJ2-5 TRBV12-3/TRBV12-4 CASSLGYPEYQETQYF TGTGCCAGCAGTTTAGGGTACCCAGAGTACCAAGAGACCCAGTACTTC
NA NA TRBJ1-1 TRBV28 CASSSNRERAFF TGTGCCAGCAGTTCAAACAGGGAGAGGGCTTTCTTT
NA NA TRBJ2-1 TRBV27 CASSLSTVLNEQFF TGTGCCAGCAGTTTATCCACAGTGTTGAATGAGCAGTTCTTC
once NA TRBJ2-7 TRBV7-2 CASSPLALAVYEQYF TGTGCCAGCAGCCCACTTGCCCTTGCCGTCTACGAGCAGTACTTC
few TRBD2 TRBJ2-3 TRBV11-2 CASSPATSGGEDTQYF TGTGCCAGCAGCCCAGCGACTAGTGGGGGGGAAGATACGCAGTATTTT
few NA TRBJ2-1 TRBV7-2 CASSLWTTYYNEQFF TGTGCCAGCAGCTTATGGACCACCTATTACAATGAGCAGTTCTTC
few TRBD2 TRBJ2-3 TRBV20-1 CSARDQSGGRSDTQYF TGCAGTGCTAGAGATCAAAGCGGGGGGAGGTCAGATACGCAGTATTTT
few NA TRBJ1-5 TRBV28 CASTEGNQPQHF TGTGCCAGCACTGAGGGGAATCAGCCCCAGCATTTT
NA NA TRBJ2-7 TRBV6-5 CASSYPGDREQYF TGTGCCAGCAGTTACCCAGGGGACCGGGAGCAGTACTTC
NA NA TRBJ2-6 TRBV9 CASGVWDFSGANVLTF TGTGCCAGCGGCGTTTGGGACTTTTCTGGGGCCAACGTCCTGACTTTC
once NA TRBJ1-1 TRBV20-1 CSAQTDTEAFF TGCAGTGCCCAGACGGACACTGAAGCTTTCTTT
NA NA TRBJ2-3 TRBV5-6 CASSLADPSTDTQYF TGTGCCAGCAGCTTGGCGGATCCTAGCACAGATACGCAGTATTTT
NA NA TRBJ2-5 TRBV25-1 CASPSRGQETQYF TGTGCCAGCCCATCCCGGGGGCAAGAGACCCAGTACTTC
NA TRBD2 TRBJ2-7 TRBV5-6 CASSLALGLAGLSYEQYF TGTGCCAGCAGCTTGGCCTTAGGACTAGCGGGTCTCTCCTACGAGCAGTACTTC
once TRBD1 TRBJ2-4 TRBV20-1 CSASPWTGPEAKNIQYF TGCAGTGCTAGCCCATGGACAGGGCCAGAGGCCAAAAACATTCAGTACTTC
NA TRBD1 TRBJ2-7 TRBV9 CASSVAGQEFYEQYF TGTGCCAGCAGCGTAGCAGGACAGGAATTCTACGAGCAGTACTTC
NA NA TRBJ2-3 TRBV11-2 CASSLEAGLADTQYF TGTGCCAGCAGCTTAGAAGCGGGCCTAGCAGATACGCAGTATTTT
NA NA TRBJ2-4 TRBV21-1 CASSVLEQYF TGTGCCAGCAGCGTCCTAGAGCAGTACTTC
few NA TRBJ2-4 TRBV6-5 CASSYSARSKNIQYF TGTGCCAGCAGTTACAGCGCTCGGTCCAAAAACATTCAGTACTTC
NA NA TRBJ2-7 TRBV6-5 CASSYSGRSWGPLRYEQYF TGTGCCAGCAGTTACTCGGGAAGGTCCTGGGGCCCTTTACGCTACGAGCAGTACTTC
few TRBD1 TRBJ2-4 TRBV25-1 CASSEKTGGAAKNIQYF TGTGCCAGCAGTGAAAAGACAGGGGGCGCCGCCAAAAACATTCAGTACTTC
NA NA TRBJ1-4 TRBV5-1 CASSLDSPTTNEKLFF TGCGCCAGCAGCTTGGACAGCCCTACAACTAATGAAAAACTGTTTTTT
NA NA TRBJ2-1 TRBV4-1 CASSQVGPGEDNEQFF TGCGCCAGCAGCCAAGTTGGACCCGGGGAGGACAATGAGCAGTTCTTC
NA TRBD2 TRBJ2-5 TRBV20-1 CSARFELARETQYF TGCAGTGCTAGGTTCGAACTAGCGAGGGAGACCCAGTACTTC
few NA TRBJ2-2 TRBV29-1 CSGTADANTGELFF TGCAGCGGAACAGCCGACGCGAACACCGGGGAGCTGTTTTTT